Listed here are 8 T cell receptor beta chains from one sample, sequenced in a study of CD8+CD57+ T cells in acquired aplastic anemia (dated by TCRdb to 2016 to 2018). Sequencing used an Illumina HiSeq 2000. Genomic DNA was used as template for profiling of TCR beta VDJ combinations and CDR3 sequences. TCRdb trimmed the raw reads at Q25, called clones with MiXCR and kept productive beta chains. One record per CDR3 amino acid sequence lists the most common genes and DNA. The sample yields just over 400,000 distinct CDR3 sequences; roughly 64% were counted once. The top ten hold 4% of the sample. Sequencing was performed on sorted CD4+, CD8+, or CD8+CD57+ T cells (not recorded which) from PBMCs. The origin of the receptors is a human donor in good health, serving as a control.

There are many counts of this clonotype. The chain recombines TRBV29-1 with TRBJ1-1, with a tentative D call TRBD1 (5 bases). Germline assignment: CDR1 SQVTM and CDR2 ANQGSEA. This CDR3 contains 13 residues. Trimming shortened V by 8 bases and J by 1 base, and 14 bases separated the two germline ends. CDR3 in amino acids: CSMGGGRNTEAFF. The CDR3 DNA sequence: TGCAGCATGGGGGGAGGGAGGAACACTGAAGCTTTCTTT.

This clonotype was observed at least ten times. V gene TRBV5-1 combines with J gene TRBJ2-5; 10 bases map to TRBD2. CDR1 is SGHRS and CDR2 is YFSETQ in the germline V gene. V lost 2 bases, J lost 0 bases, and 1 base stayed unmatched. The CDR3 loop spans 15 amino acids. CDR3 coding DNA: TGCGCCAGCAGCTTTACTAGCGGGAACCAAGAGACCCAGTACTTC. This gives the protein CASSFTSGNQETQYF.

Ten or more counts support this clonotype. The gene calls are TRBV6-6 and TRBJ1-1, with 8 positions matching TRBD1. CDR3 size: 12 residues. With V trimmed by 11 bases and J by 3 bases, 5 bases remained unmatched. The V gene's germline CDR1 is MNHNY and CDR2 SVGAGI (reference sequence). The chain's CDR3 is CAADRGDTEAFF. CDR3 nucleotides: TGTGCCGCAGACAGGGGAGACACTGAAGCTTTCTTT.

As concerns this clonotype: The germline gene is not matched at one end of the junction; a read error may be the cause. The gene calls are TRBV7-2 and TRBJ2-7; TRBD1 agrees at 7 bases. From germline, CDR1 is SGHTA and CDR2 FQGNSA. The CDR3 has 15 residues. The CDR3 nucleotides are TGTGCCAGCGGCCGAACAGGGGAAGGCTCCTACGGGCAGTACTTC. This encodes CASGRTGEGSYGQYF.

J is TRBJ2-1 and V is TRBV25-1; D is possibly TRBD2 (5 bases). There are 14 residues in the CDR3. Germline CDR1 reads MGHDK; CDR2 reads SYGVNS. V shed 8 bases and J shed 4 bases, with 15 bases lying between them. CDR3 in amino acids: CASEHRGGYNEQFF. The CDR3 DNA is TGTGCCAGCGAGCACCGGGGTGGGTACAATGAGCAGTTCTTC.

This sequence joins TRBV2 and TRBJ2-3; perhaps TRBD2 as D (6 bases). Per germline, CDR1 SNHLY and CDR2 FYNNEI. Trimming left V 6 bases short and J 0 bases short, with 13 bases between. This CDR3 is 15 amino acids long. The CDR3 sequence is CASRIGTLSTDTQYF. The CDR3, as DNA: TGTGCCAGCAGAATTGGGACTCTAAGCACAGATACGCAGTATTTT.

The chain couples TRBV6-5 to TRBJ1-1, with TRBD1 as a possible D gene (5 bases). This CDR3 region has 14 residues. Per germline, CDR1 MNHEY and CDR2 SVGAGI. Deletions cut 7 bases from V and 5 bases from J, with 17 bases between. CDR3 in DNA: TGTGCCAGCACTATTCCAGGGAGGGGAACTGAAGCTTTCTTT. Its protein is CASTIPGRGTEAFF.

V is TRBV10-1 and J is TRBJ2-1; the D gene is possibly TRBD1 (5 bases). From germline, CDR1 is WNHNN and CDR2 SYGVQD (reference sequence). The CDR3 runs to 15 residues. Trimming left V 2 bases short and J 4 bases short, with 12 bases between. The CDR3 nucleotides are TGCGCCAGCAGTGAGGGGGCTGGAAATTACAATGAGCAGTTCTTC. It yields the protein CASSEGAGNYNEQFF.